The 22 T cell receptor beta chains listed next were all sequenced from one sample in a study of blood T cells in healthy people across ages. Then a second PCR, running about 6 to 11 cycles, was carried out with a sample-barcoded 5' primer and a J-beta primer mix. TCRdb processed the 5' RACE reads anew with MiXCR; each CDR3 protein has one entry. The data contain around 990,000 distinct CDR3 sequences, 35% to 40% of them singletons. The sample taken for sequencing was blood. These receptors were taken from a young man in good health.

The chain employs TRBV6-5 and TRBJ2-1; tentatively, D is TRBD1 or TRBD2 (5 bases each). CDR1 and CDR2 (germline): MNHEY, SVGAGI. The CDR3 length is 15 residues. The V and J ends lost 9 bases and 0 bases respectively, with 15 bases between them. CDR3: CASMTAASSYNEQFF. The DNA of the CDR3 is TGTGCCAGTATGACAGCGGCGAGCTCCTACAATGAGCAGTTCTTC.

In its sample, this clonotype was seen a few times. V and J are TRBV7-9 and TRBJ2-3; D gene unclear. The V end was cut by 2 bases, the J end by 4 bases, with 16 bases between. The germline CDR1 and CDR2 sequences are SEHNR and FQNEAQ (reference sequence). The CDR3 has 16 amino acids. CDR3 in DNA: TGTGCCAGCAGCTTAAGCCCGGCTTATCCCCCAGATACGCAGTATTTT. This translates into CASSLSPAYPPDTQYF.

This rearrangement joins TRBV10-3 to TRBJ2-7; 14 bases match TRBD2. Germline V CDR1 and CDR2: ENHRY, SYGVKD. The CDR3 totals 16 residues. Unmatched junction bases numbered 11, after V lost 6 bases and J lost 7 bases. The CDR3 coding sequence is TGTGCCATCAGGACTAGCGGGGGGGCCTCCTACAATGAGCAGTACTTC. Translated, it gives CAIRTSGGASYNEQYF.

The chain uses TRBV7-9 and TRBJ2-3; the match to TRBD2 covers 9 bases. Germline trimming cut 2 bases from V and 3 bases from J; bases unmatched to any gene: 3. The CDR3 totals 15 residues. Germline CDR1 is SEHNR and CDR2 is FQNEAQ (reference sequence). CDR3 DNA: TGTGCCAGCAGCTTACTAGCGGGGATAACAGATACGCAGTATTTT. Its protein product is CASSLLAGITDTQYF.

The V gene is TRBV12-3 or TRBV12-4, the J gene TRBJ1-5; 9 nucleotides align to TRBD1. The V segment lost 3 bases and the J segment 6 bases; nucleotides outside the gene matches: 6. The CDR3 has 15 residues. The CDR3 loop reads CASSLGDRAPQPQHF. Written as DNA, the CDR3 is TGTGCCAGCAGTTTGGGGGACAGGGCTCCTCAGCCCCAGCATTTT.

This clonotype showed up just a few times. This rearrangement joins TRBV20-1 to TRBJ1-5; TRBD1 matches at 12 bases. V trimming: 4 bases; J trimming: 5 bases; junction bases outside the gene matches: 3. Germline V CDR1 and CDR2: DFQATT, SNEGSKA (reference sequence). CDR3 length: 14 amino acids. DNA of the CDR3: TGCAGTGCTAAGTGGGACAGGGGGCATCAGCCCCAGCATTTT. Translation gives CSAKWDRGHQPQHF.

This clonotype was observed many times. The V and J genes are TRBV4-3 and TRBJ2-7, with D perhaps given as TRBD1 or TRBD2 (5 bases each). The germline V gene encodes CDR1 LGHNA and CDR2 YSLEER. Trimming removed 3 bases from V and 4 bases from J, with 16 bases in between. CDR3 length: 15 amino acids. The CDR3 DNA reads TGCGCCAGCAGCCAGTTCCGGGGCTCCTTTTACGAGCAGTACTTC. Its protein product is CASSQFRGSFYEQYF.

The J gene is TRBJ1-4, the V gene TRBV6-1; a weak D match, TRBD1 (6 bases). The V end was cut by 6 bases, the J end by 3 bases, with 17 bases between. CDR3 length: 16 residues. Germline V gene sequence: CDR1 MNHNS, CDR2 SASEGT. The CDR3 sequence is CASRETWTVANEKLFF. The DNA for the CDR3 is TGTGCCAGCAGGGAAACCTGGACAGTGGCTAATGAAAAACTGTTTTTT.

The chain joins TRBV11-2 to TRBJ1-6; no clear D gene. Germline loops: CDR1 SGHAT, CDR2 FQNNGV. Deletions cut 3 bases from V and 4 bases from J, with 10 bases between. There are 15 residues in the CDR3. CDR3 sequence: CASSFGEKYNSPLHF. CDR3 coding DNA: TGTGCCAGCAGCTTCGGGGAGAAATATAATTCACCCCTCCACTTT.

J is TRBJ2-1 and V is TRBV15, with 7 nucleotides matching TRBD1. Germline CDR1 LNHNV, CDR2 YYDKDF (reference sequence). The CDR3 covers 14 residues. V dropped 4 bases and J dropped 4; count of bases not matched to a gene: 4. The CDR3 coding sequence is TGTGCCACCAGCACTGACAGGGCGTACAATGAGCAGTTCTTC. This encodes CATSTDRAYNEQFF.

This chain links TRBV4-3 with TRBJ2-7, with D unclear. Trimming pared 6 bases from V and 7 bases from J, leaving 16 bases between. This CDR3 comprises 13 residues. The germline V gene has CDR1 LGHNA and CDR2 YSLEER. Here the CDR3 reads CASSYDSNSEQYF. DNA for the CDR3: TGCGCCAGCAGTTATGACTCAAACTCTGAGCAGTACTTC.

This clonotype was counted only a few times. The V gene is TRBV18, the J gene TRBJ2-3, with 8 bases that match TRBD2. After removal of 6 bases from V and 0 bases from J, the junction contained 8 bases not matched to a gene. There are 16 residues in the CDR3. Germline V gene data show CDR1 as KGHSH and CDR2 as LQKENI. The CDR3 DNA reads TGTGCCAGCTCCCCGCGCGGGGGGTCTAGCACAGATACGCAGTATTTT. Translating gives CASSPRGGSSTDTQYF.

This clonotype was observed a few times. This sequence joins TRBV6-5 and TRBJ1-5; 9 bases agree with TRBD1. CDR3 length: 15 residues. V dropped 6 bases and J dropped 6; count of bases not matched to a gene: 9. The germline V gene has CDR1 MNHEY and CDR2 SVGAGI. The CDR3 nucleotides read TGTGCCAGCAGATCCGGGACAGGGCTTGGTCAGCCCCAGCATTTT. Its translation: CASRSGTGLGQPQHF.

The chain has TRBV7-2 and TRBJ2-7, with 8 bases lining up with TRBD1. Germline V lookup: CDR1 SGHTA, CDR2 FQGNSA. The CDR3 consists of 16 residues. The junction had 8 bases not matched to a gene; V was cut back by 2 bases and J by 2 bases. As DNA, the CDR3 is TGTGCCAGCAGCTTATCCCCGGGACAGGCTACCTACGAGCAGTACTTC. Its translation is CASSLSPGQATYEQYF.

This clonotype was seen repeatedly, ten times or more. The chain joins TRBV4-3 to TRBJ1-4, with 8 bases identical to TRBD1. The CDR3 totals 15 residues. J was trimmed by 8 bases and V by 1 base; bases with no gene match: 6. CDR1 is LGHNA, CDR2 YSLEER, per germline. The CDR3 spells CASSQGTGSDEKLFF. The DNA for the CDR3 is TGCGCCAGCAGCCAAGGGACAGGGTCGGACGAAAAACTGTTTTTT.

Here the CDR3 reads CASSSQPDNEQFF. The CDR3 DNA follows: TGTGCCAGCAGTTCGCAGCCAGACAATGAGCAGTTCTTC. The chain links TRBV6-2 or TRBV6-3 to TRBJ2-1; D unclear. Germline V gives CDR1 MNHEY, CDR2 SVGEGT. V was cut by 4 bases and J by 5 bases, with 9 bases left in between. CDR3 length equals 13 residues.

The chain recombines TRBV7-9 with TRBJ2-5; D may be TRBD1 (6 bases). V lost 8 bases and J 0 bases, leaving 13 bases between the germline ends. This CDR3 comprises 14 residues. The germline CDR1 and CDR2 sequences are SEHNR and FQNEAQ (reference sequence). The CDR3 sequence is CASARGSYQETQYF. In nucleotides, the CDR3 is TGTGCCAGCGCTAGGGGGAGTTACCAAGAGACCCAGTACTTC.

The J gene is TRBJ2-5, the V gene TRBV10-3, with TRBD2 matching over 10 bases. From germline, CDR1 is ENHRY and CDR2 SYGVKD. V dropped 2 bases and J dropped 4; count of bases not matched to a gene: 1. The CDR3 spans 14 residues. CDR3 sequence (DNA): TGTGCCATCAGTGAGGCTAGCGGGAGAGAGACCCAGTACTTC. Its translation is CAISEASGRETQYF.

This chain joins TRBV20-1 and TRBJ1-3; D ambiguous. Germline V lookup: CDR1 DFQATT, CDR2 SNEGSKA (reference sequence). This CDR3 region has 14 residues. The V end was cut by 5 bases, the J end by 4 bases, with 15 bases between. CDR3 bases: TGCAGTGCTGGATCAGGTTCCGGGGGAAACACCATATATTTT. Protein sequence: CSAGSGSGGNTIYF.

This chain joins TRBV9 and TRBJ2-1; TRBD2 might be the D (6 bases). Between the trimmed V and J ends, which lost 1 base and 7 bases, there was a span of 9 bases. Germline-derived CDR1 and CDR2 are SGDLS and YYNGEE. This CDR3 is 13 amino acids long. In DNA, the CDR3 is TGTGCCAGCAGCGTATACGGGGGAAATGAGCAGTTCTTC. Its protein is CASSVYGGNEQFF.

Concerning this clonotype: The junction differs from germline at one of its ends, possibly a read error. The CDR3 here is CSARDLAGVTGELFF. CDR3 DNA: TGCAGCGCTAGAGATCTAGCGGGGGTTACCGGGGAGCTGTTTTTT. The chain links TRBV20-1 to TRBJ2-2, with 10 bases fitting TRBD2. The CDR3 consists of 15 residues. Germline values: CDR1 DFQATT, CDR2 SNEGSKA (reference sequence).

This chain joins TRBV20-1 and TRBJ1-2; TRBD1 agrees at 7 bases. The germline V gene encodes CDR1 DFQATT and CDR2 SNEGSKA (reference sequence). Trimming at V came to 4 bases and at J to 2 bases, leaving 7 bases not matched to a gene. The CDR3 is 14 residues long. CDR3 in DNA: TGCAGTGCTAATGGGCAGGGGGAAAACTATGGCTACACCTTC. Its protein product is CSANGQGENYGYTF.